This T cell receptor (beta chain) was captured by sequencing in a study of CD8 T cells in Susac syndrome. Notes on the study in general: The study conceded that relatively few individuals underwent its TCR sequencing and HLA analysis.

The V and J ends lost 6 bases and 4 bases respectively, with 7 bases between them. Germline-derived CDR1 and CDR2 are SQVTM and ANQGSEA. CDR3 size: 11 residues. The sequenced target, TCR beta, came from blood CD8+ and CD4+ T cells. Concerning this clonotype itself: Its antigen is not identified.

Reverse transcription of 0.5 to 1 ug RNA was performed with random hexamers. TCRdb re-called the immunoSEQ multiplex PCR reads through MiXCR, storing one row per CDR3 protein. The sample carries under 200,000 distinct CDR3 sequences, around 95% recorded once. The rearrangement joins TRBV29-1 to TRBJ2-1; D gene unclear. Sequencing used CD4+ T cells from PBMCs. This sequence was found in a human donor in good health. The CDR3 loop reads CSVQEYNEQFF. Here the CDR3 DNA reads TGCAGCGTCCAGGAATACAATGAGCAGTTCTTC.